These T cell receptor beta chains were read from a single sample in a study of beta chain features in type 1 diabetes. Here immunoSEQ multiplex PCR was the method, and the copy in TCRdb shows in-frame clones only, minus some. In the table there are some 900,000 clones, roughly 17% of which are singletons. The sample was naive CD4+ T cells from blood. These receptors were obtained from a woman aged 18 to 35 in good health. The CDR3 runs from the conserved cysteine through the conserved F or W. D genes are given only for firm matches. Only some rows state a clone size, as once, few, many or a class for expanded clones.

j_call: TRBJ2-1; v_call: TRBV28; clone_size: many; d_call: .; cdr3_length: 11; cdr3_aa: CASSLVNEQFF; cdr3_nt: TGTGCCAGCAGTTTGGTCAATGAGCAGTTCTTC
j_call: TRBJ2-5; v_call: TRBV18; clone_size: few; d_call: .; cdr3_length: 14; cdr3_aa: CASSPPPVGETQYF; cdr3_nt: TGTGCCAGCTCACCACCGCCGGTTGGAGAGACCCAGTACTTC
j_call: TRBJ2-3; v_call: TRBV4-2; clone_size: .; d_call: .; cdr3_length: 15; cdr3_aa: CASSKSSAGTDTQYF; cdr3_nt: TGTGCCAGCAGCAAGAGCTCCGCTGGCACAGATACGCAGTATTTT
j_call: TRBJ2-1; v_call: TRBV25-1; clone_size: .; d_call: TRBD2; cdr3_length: 14; cdr3_aa: CASSGWTRNNEQFF; cdr3_nt: TGTGCCAGCAGTGGATGGACTAGGAACAATGAGCAGTTCTTC
j_call: TRBJ2-7; v_call: TRBV10-3; clone_size: .; d_call: .; cdr3_length: 15; cdr3_aa: CAISDWERSTYEQYF; cdr3_nt: TGTGCCATCAGTGATTGGGAGCGGAGCACCTACGAGCAGTACTTC
j_call: TRBJ2-7; v_call: TRBV7-2; clone_size: few; d_call: TRBD2; cdr3_length: 19; cdr3_aa: CASSLGVLRRGGERVEQYF; cdr3_nt: TGTGCCAGCAGCTTAGGGGTATTGCGTCGGGGAGGGGAAAGAGTCGAGCAGTACTTC
j_call: TRBJ2-3; v_call: TRBV28; clone_size: .; d_call: .; cdr3_length: 10; cdr3_aa: CATTLDTQYF; cdr3_nt: TGTGCCACCACTTTGGATACGCAGTATTTT
j_call: TRBJ2-1; v_call: TRBV10-3; clone_size: few; d_call: TRBD2; cdr3_length: 14; cdr3_aa: CAISGTSGYNEQFF; cdr3_nt: TGTGCCATCAGTGGGACTAGCGGTTACAATGAGCAGTTCTTC
j_call: TRBJ1-5; v_call: TRBV10-3; clone_size: .; d_call: .; cdr3_length: 12; cdr3_aa: CAISESAVPQHF; cdr3_nt: TGTGCCATCAGTGAGTCAGCTGTGCCCCAGCATTTT
j_call: TRBJ1-1; v_call: TRBV19; clone_size: once; d_call: .; cdr3_length: 15; cdr3_aa: CASSISGATFTEAFF; cdr3_nt: TGTGCCAGTAGTATTTCCGGGGCGACTTTCACTGAAGCTTTCTTT
j_call: TRBJ2-4; v_call: TRBV2; clone_size: few; d_call: TRBD2; cdr3_length: 14; cdr3_aa: CASSRTSGRDIQYF; cdr3_nt: TGTGCCAGCAGCCGGACTAGCGGGAGAGACATTCAGTACTTC
j_call: TRBJ1-1; v_call: TRBV6-6; clone_size: few; d_call: .; cdr3_length: 14; cdr3_aa: CASIVSLLQGAAFF; cdr3_nt: TGTGCCAGCATAGTTTCTCTCCTCCAGGGAGCAGCTTTCTTT
j_call: TRBJ2-2; v_call: TRBV5-4; clone_size: few; d_call: TRBD2; cdr3_length: 19; cdr3_aa: CASSLGLLAGAWGTGELFF; cdr3_nt: TGTGCCAGCAGCTTGGGGCTACTAGCGGGAGCCTGGGGGACCGGGGAGCTGTTTTTT
j_call: TRBJ2-7; v_call: TRBV7-2; clone_size: few; d_call: .; cdr3_length: 13; cdr3_aa: CASSLVKPYEQYF; cdr3_nt: TGTGCCAGCAGCTTAGTCAAGCCCTACGAGCAGTACTTC
j_call: TRBJ2-3; v_call: TRBV9; clone_size: .; d_call: .; cdr3_length: 15; cdr3_aa: CASSVGASQQDTQYF; cdr3_nt: TGTGCCAGCAGCGTAGGGGCTAGCCAACAAGATACGCAGTATTTT
j_call: TRBJ2-1; v_call: TRBV5-1; clone_size: .; d_call: .; cdr3_length: 15; cdr3_aa: CASGPLVSIVNEQFF; cdr3_nt: TGCGCCAGCGGGCCTCTAGTGTCGATCGTCAATGAGCAGTTCTTC
j_call: TRBJ2-5; v_call: TRBV10-3; clone_size: .; d_call: .; cdr3_length: 12; cdr3_aa: CATASVQETQYF; cdr3_nt: TGTGCCACTGCTAGCGTCCAAGAGACCCAGTACTTC
j_call: TRBJ2-2; v_call: TRBV7-3; clone_size: .; d_call: .; cdr3_length: 13; cdr3_aa: CASSLRGTGELFF; cdr3_nt: TGTGCCAGCAGCTTAAGAGGCACCGGGGAGCTGTTTTTT
j_call: TRBJ1-2; v_call: TRBV7-9; clone_size: few; d_call: .; cdr3_length: 14; cdr3_aa: CASSLAGGGNGYTF; cdr3_nt: TGTGCCAGCAGCTTAGCAGGGGGTGGAAATGGCTACACCTTC
j_call: TRBJ1-5; v_call: TRBV28; clone_size: .; d_call: TRBD1; cdr3_length: 15; cdr3_aa: CASRSTGGFGLPQHF; cdr3_nt: TGTGCCAGCAGGTCGACAGGGGGTTTCGGTCTGCCCCAGCATTTT
j_call: TRBJ2-7; v_call: TRBV19; clone_size: .; d_call: .; cdr3_length: 16; cdr3_aa: CASSIAVGDYSYEQYF; cdr3_nt: TGTGCCAGTAGTATAGCAGTTGGCGACTACTCCTACGAGCAGTACTTC
j_call: TRBJ2-1; v_call: TRBV28; clone_size: many; d_call: .; cdr3_length: 11; cdr3_aa: CASSQGPKQFF; cdr3_nt: TGTGCCAGCAGCCAAGGGCCAAAGCAGTTCTTC
j_call: TRBJ2-1; v_call: TRBV6-5; clone_size: .; d_call: .; cdr3_length: 12; cdr3_aa: CASTQASAEQFF; cdr3_nt: TGTGCCAGCACCCAGGCCTCCGCTGAGCAGTTCTTC
j_call: TRBJ2-7; v_call: TRBV7-3; clone_size: .; d_call: TRBD2; cdr3_length: 14; cdr3_aa: CASSSAGGLVEQYF; cdr3_nt: TGTGCCAGCAGCTCAGCGGGAGGGCTCGTAGAGCAGTACTTC
j_call: TRBJ2-1; v_call: TRBV2; clone_size: .; d_call: .; cdr3_length: 14; cdr3_aa: CASSGGEGWNEQFF; cdr3_nt: TGTGCCAGCAGTGGGGGAGAAGGCTGGAATGAGCAGTTCTTC
j_call: TRBJ2-7; v_call: TRBV7-2; clone_size: .; d_call: TRBD2; cdr3_length: 17; cdr3_aa: CASSLVGTSGGLYEQYF; cdr3_nt: TGTGCCAGCAGCTTAGTCGGGACTAGCGGGGGCCTATACGAGCAGTACTTC
j_call: TRBJ2-4; v_call: TRBV6-5; clone_size: few; d_call: .; cdr3_length: 14; cdr3_aa: CASSYSQGLNIQYF; cdr3_nt: TGTGCCAGCAGTTACTCGCAGGGTTTGAACATTCAGTACTTC
j_call: TRBJ1-1; v_call: TRBV11-1; clone_size: .; d_call: TRBD1; cdr3_length: 14; cdr3_aa: CASSLGQTNTEAFF; cdr3_nt: TGTGCCAGCAGTCTGGGACAGACGAACACTGAAGCTTTCTTT
j_call: TRBJ2-1; v_call: TRBV4-2; clone_size: few; d_call: .; cdr3_length: 17; cdr3_aa: CASSQSWRVQTYNEQFF; cdr3_nt: TGTGCCAGCAGCCAATCGTGGCGAGTCCAGACCTACAATGAGCAGTTCTTC
j_call: TRBJ2-7; v_call: TRBV19; clone_size: .; d_call: .; cdr3_length: 14; cdr3_aa: CASSPGRSSYEQYF; cdr3_nt: TGTGCCAGTAGCCCGGGACGGTCCTCCTACGAGCAGTACTTC
j_call: TRBJ2-7; v_call: TRBV7-6; clone_size: once; d_call: .; cdr3_length: 16; cdr3_aa: CASSLVPGDSSYEQYF; cdr3_nt: TGTGCCAGCAGCTTAGTCCCCGGGGATAGCTCCTACGAGCAGTACTTC
j_call: TRBJ2-3; v_call: TRBV2; clone_size: few; d_call: TRBD2; cdr3_length: 17; cdr3_aa: CASSDHRTSGGTDTQYF; cdr3_nt: TGTGCCAGCAGTGATCACCGGACTAGCGGGGGCACAGATACGCAGTATTTT
j_call: TRBJ1-3; v_call: TRBV9; clone_size: .; d_call: .; cdr3_length: 15; cdr3_aa: CASSVGAGSGNTIYF; cdr3_nt: TGTGCCAGCAGCGTTGGAGCAGGGTCTGGAAACACCATATATTTT
j_call: TRBJ2-4; v_call: TRBV7-8; clone_size: .; d_call: TRBD1; cdr3_length: 15; cdr3_aa: CASSSYRQGKNIQYF; cdr3_nt: TGTGCCAGCAGCTCCTACAGACAGGGGAAAAACATTCAGTACTTC
j_call: TRBJ2-3; v_call: TRBV12-5; clone_size: few; d_call: TRBD2; cdr3_length: 15; cdr3_aa: CASGSSGGGTDTQYF; cdr3_nt: TGTGCTAGTGGTTCTAGCGGGGGTGGCACAGATACGCAGTATTTT
j_call: TRBJ2-4; v_call: TRBV7-9; clone_size: few; d_call: TRBD2; cdr3_length: 19; cdr3_aa: CASSPIRTSGGGVNNIQYF; cdr3_nt: TGTGCCAGCAGCCCGATAAGGACTAGCGGGGGAGGGGTAAACAACATTCAGTACTTC
j_call: TRBJ2-1; v_call: TRBV29-1; clone_size: .; d_call: .; cdr3_length: 14; cdr3_aa: CSVVQGRARNEQFF; cdr3_nt: TGCAGCGTCGTACAGGGCAGGGCCCGCAATGAGCAGTTCTTC
j_call: TRBJ2-2; v_call: TRBV5-1; clone_size: .; d_call: .; cdr3_length: 14; cdr3_aa: CASASYANTGELFF; cdr3_nt: TGCGCCAGCGCGTCCTATGCGAACACCGGGGAGCTGTTTTTT
j_call: TRBJ1-1; v_call: TRBV6-6; clone_size: .; d_call: .; cdr3_length: 13; cdr3_aa: CASSGLLNTEVFF; cdr3_nt: TGTGCCAGCAGCGGGTTGCTGAACACTGAAGTTTTCTTT
j_call: TRBJ2-2; v_call: TRBV11-2; clone_size: .; d_call: .; cdr3_length: 13; cdr3_aa: CASSLSVTGELFF; cdr3_nt: TGTGCCAGCAGCTTATCTGTCACCGGGGAGCTGTTTTTT
j_call: TRBJ2-1; v_call: TRBV9; clone_size: few; d_call: TRBD2; cdr3_length: 16; cdr3_aa: CASSVGNSGIYNEQFF; cdr3_nt: TGTGCCAGCAGCGTAGGGAATAGCGGGATCTACAATGAGCAGTTCTTC
j_call: TRBJ2-3; v_call: TRBV4-2; clone_size: few; d_call: .; cdr3_length: 14; cdr3_aa: CASSQGVAVDTQYF; cdr3_nt: TGTGCCAGCAGCCAAGGTGTGGCCGTGGATACGCAGTATTTT
j_call: TRBJ1-5; v_call: TRBV18; clone_size: few; d_call: .; cdr3_length: 12; cdr3_aa: CASSPREQPQHF; cdr3_nt: TGTGCCAGCTCACCTCGAGAACAGCCCCAGCATTTT
j_call: TRBJ2-1; v_call: TRBV7-8; clone_size: .; d_call: .; cdr3_length: 14; cdr3_aa: CASSLEAASNEQFF; cdr3_nt: TGTGCCAGCAGCTTGGAAGCGGCCTCTAATGAGCAGTTCTTC
j_call: TRBJ1-2; v_call: TRBV19; clone_size: .; d_call: TRBD1; cdr3_length: 14; cdr3_aa: CATRSRRDRAYYTF; cdr3_nt: TGTGCCACCCGGTCACGCCGGGACAGGGCTTACTACACCTTC
j_call: TRBJ1-1; v_call: TRBV4-3; clone_size: few; d_call: .; cdr3_length: 15; cdr3_aa: CASSQDGHRNTEAFF; cdr3_nt: TGCGCCAGCAGCCAAGACGGGCATAGGAACACTGAAGCTTTCTTT
j_call: TRBJ2-1; v_call: TRBV11-2; clone_size: few; d_call: .; cdr3_length: 15; cdr3_aa: CASSQDRDSYNEQFF; cdr3_nt: TGTGCCAGCAGCCAAGATCGGGATTCCTACAATGAGCAGTTCTTC
j_call: TRBJ2-3; v_call: TRBV5-4; clone_size: .; d_call: TRBD2; cdr3_length: 15; cdr3_aa: CASSLSAGSADTQYF; cdr3_nt: TGTGCCAGCAGCTTGTCAGCGGGATCGGCAGATACGCAGTATTTT
j_call: TRBJ1-2; v_call: TRBV4-2; clone_size: few; d_call: TRBD1; cdr3_length: 15; cdr3_aa: CASSLSEQGVEGYTF; cdr3_nt: TGTGCCAGCAGCTTATCGGAACAGGGGGTGGAAGGCTACACCTTC
j_call: TRBJ2-2; v_call: TRBV5-1; clone_size: few; d_call: .; cdr3_length: 16; cdr3_aa: CASSFLGGANTGELFF; cdr3_nt: TGCGCCAGCAGCTTTTTGGGGGGAGCGAACACCGGGGAGCTGTTTTTT
j_call: TRBJ2-1; v_call: TRBV7-9; clone_size: few; d_call: TRBD2; cdr3_length: 14; cdr3_aa: CASSVQGLTNEQFF; cdr3_nt: TGTGCCAGCAGTGTCCAGGGACTAACTAATGAGCAGTTCTTC
j_call: TRBJ1-1; v_call: TRBV19; clone_size: .; d_call: .; cdr3_length: 12; cdr3_aa: CASRPGDTEAFF; cdr3_nt: TGTGCCAGTCGCCCGGGGGACACTGAAGCTTTCTTT
j_call: TRBJ2-5; v_call: TRBV11-2; clone_size: .; d_call: .; cdr3_length: 16; cdr3_aa: CASSLGRGWGKETQYF; cdr3_nt: TGTGCCAGCAGCTTAGGCCGGGGCTGGGGTAAGGAGACCCAGTACTTC
j_call: TRBJ1-3; v_call: TRBV18; clone_size: .; d_call: .; cdr3_length: 15; cdr3_aa: CASSPQGSSGNTIYF; cdr3_nt: TGTGCCAGCTCACCACAGGGGAGCTCTGGAAACACCATATATTTT
j_call: TRBJ1-4; v_call: TRBV10-3; clone_size: .; d_call: .; cdr3_length: 15; cdr3_aa: CAISAAGTRGEKLFF; cdr3_nt: TGTGCCATCAGTGCCGCCGGGACACGGGGTGAAAAACTGTTTTTT